The sequence of this T cell receptor (beta chain) was determined in a study of cytomegalovirus exposure and HLA in healthy donors. The study's findings and limits: The investigators catalogued 150 to 200 TCR beta chains as cytomegalovirus-associated. Among TCR sequences, most were rare, though some public TCRs appeared in many donors. Per published reports, the classifier diagnosed cytomegalovirus status with high specificity and sensitivity.

This clone was detected only once. Its target is not known. The CDR3 runs to 14 residues. V dropped 6 bases and J dropped 3 bases, with 12 bases sitting between them. Germline-derived CDR1 and CDR2 are MGHDK and SYGVNS. The method was immunoSEQ multiplex PCR; TCRdb's version includes in-frame clones alone and lacks a portion of them. The data show 130,000 or so clones, roughly nine tenths seen once. The TCR was taken from a woman younger than 35 in good health and CMV-seronegative. The material sequenced was PBMCs. The V call is TRBV25-1, the J call TRBJ1-3, with D perhaps TRBD1 (6 bases). As DNA, the CDR3 is TGTGCCAGCAGCATTACAGGGATTGGAAACACCATATATTTT. This sequence encodes CASSITGIGNTIYF.